This TCR beta chain was found in a study of cytomegalovirus exposure and HLA in healthy donors. The overall study: In terms of ancestry, the Caucasian-associated cluster contained about four fifths of the approximately 420 genotyped donors.

Remarks on this clone: The antigen is undetermined.

A multiplex PCR was run with 60 Vbeta primers and 13 Jbeta primers. Measured with immunoSEQ multiplex PCR; TCRdb has only the in-frame clones, and not every one. The repertoire has around 120,000 clones, around 71% of them found once; the top ten carry 2.6%. Germline V gene data show CDR1 as ENHRY and CDR2 as SYGVKD. V lost 3 bases and J 3 bases, leaving 11 bases between the germline ends. CDR3 size: 14 residues. Findings and limits, study-wide: Likely technical artifact: a cluster of highly shared sequence variants.

The sequencing input was PBMCs. This TCR derives from a woman in her sixties or seventies in good health and CMV-seropositive. This chain uses TRBV10-3 with TRBJ2-5, with D possibly TRBD1 on 5 matching bases. The CDR3 sequence is CAISDGADKETQYF. The CDR3 DNA is TGTGCCATCAGTGATGGGGCAGATAAAGAGACCCAGTACTTC.